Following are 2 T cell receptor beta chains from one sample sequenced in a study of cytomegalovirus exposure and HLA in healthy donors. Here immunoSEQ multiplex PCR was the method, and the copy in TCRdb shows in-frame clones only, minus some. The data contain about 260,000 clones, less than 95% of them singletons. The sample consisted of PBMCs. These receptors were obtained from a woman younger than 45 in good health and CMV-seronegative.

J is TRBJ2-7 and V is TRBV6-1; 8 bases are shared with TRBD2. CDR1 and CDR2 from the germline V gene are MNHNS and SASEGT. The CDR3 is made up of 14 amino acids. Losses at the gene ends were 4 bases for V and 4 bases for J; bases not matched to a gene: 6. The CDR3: CASSGVGGGYEQYF. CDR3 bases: TGTGCCAGCAGTGGAGTTGGCGGGGGGTACGAGCAGTACTTC.

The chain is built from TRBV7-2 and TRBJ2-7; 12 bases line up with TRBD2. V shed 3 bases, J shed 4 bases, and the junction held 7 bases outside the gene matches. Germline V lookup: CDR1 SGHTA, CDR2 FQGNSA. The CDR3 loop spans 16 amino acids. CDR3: CASSLRLAGAIYEQYF. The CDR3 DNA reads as TGTGCCAGCAGCTTGCGACTAGCGGGAGCTATATACGAGCAGTACTTC.